A single sample gave rise to the 8 T cell receptor beta chains below, sequenced in a study of blood T cell repertoires in COVID-19. The data were produced by immunoSEQ multiplex PCR, yet TCRdb's version contains in-frame clones alone and is incomplete. Altogether approximately 50,000 clones are present, roughly 90% being singletons, with the ten largest covering around 3.1%. The specimen was peripheral blood. These receptors originate from a human donor in a cohort sampled during active COVID-19.

The rearrangement links TRBV7-9 to TRBJ1-1; TRBD1 might be the D (5 bases). CDR1 and CDR2 (germline): SEHNR, FQNEAQ (reference sequence). The CDR3 sequence is 14 residues long. V lost 1 base and J 7 bases, leaving 13 bases between the germline ends. The DNA of the CDR3 is TGTGCCAGCAGCTTAGTAGGGGATCGAGTTGAAGCTTTCTTT. Amino acids: CASSLVGDRVEAFF.

The J gene is TRBJ1-5, the V gene TRBV5-5; D remains ambiguous. Germline V gives CDR1 SGHKS, CDR2 YYEKEE (reference sequence). The CDR3 spans 13 residues. V shed 4 bases and J shed 4 bases, with 9 bases lying between them. In DNA form, the CDR3 reads TGTGCCAGCAGCCCCACAGAGAATCAGCCCCAGCATTTT. Protein: CASSPTENQPQHF. The whole variable domain, remainder taken from reference TRBV5-5 and TRBJ1-5, is DAGVTQSPTHLIKTRGQQVTLRCSPISGHKSVSWYQQVLGQGPQFIFQYYEKEERGRGNFPDRFSARQFPNYSSELNVNALLLGDSALYLCASSPTENQPQHFGDGTRLSIL.

V usage is TRBV30 and J usage is TRBJ1-3; 11 nucleotides line up with TRBD1. The germline CDR1 and CDR2 sequences are GTSNPN and SVGIG (reference sequence). The CDR3 loop spans 14 amino acids. V lost 5 bases and J lost 7; bases outside the gene matches: 7. The CDR3 sequence: CAWGQGAVGNTIYF. DNA for the CDR3: TGTGCCTGGGGACAGGGGGCAGTAGGGAACACCATATATTTT.

Only one count was recorded for this clone. V usage is TRBV5-5 and J usage is TRBJ2-5, with TRBD1 matching over 10 bases. The CDR3 is made up of 16 amino acids. The trim removed 4 bases at V and 0 bases at J, leaving 6 bases unmatched. Germline loops: CDR1 SGHKS, CDR2 YYEKEE (reference sequence). This chain's CDR3 is CASSGDRGQYQETQYF. The CDR3 bases are TGTGCCAGCAGCGGAGACAGGGGGCAATACCAAGAGACCCAGTACTTC.

J is TRBJ2-1 and V is TRBV29-1; 7 bases agree with TRBD1. The CDR3 has 16 residues. Unmatched junction bases numbered 21, after V lost 7 bases and J lost 9 bases. The V gene's germline CDR1 is SQVTM and CDR2 ANQGSEA. The CDR3, as DNA: TGCAGCGATACCGGGACAGTGGATGTCTGGAAGGGTGAGCAGTTCTTC. Residues: CSDTGTVDVWKGEQFF.

This sequence joins TRBV5-1 and TRBJ2-3; the D gene is possibly TRBD2 (6 bases). This CDR3 region has 16 residues. Germline V lookup: CDR1 SGHRS, CDR2 YFSETQ. Trimming took 4 bases from V and 3 from J, leaving 18 bases between them. The CDR3 spells CASSHLLVEGTDTQYF. CDR3 DNA: TGCGCCAGCAGCCATCTCCTCGTGGAGGGGACAGATACGCAGTATTTT. The variable domain in full, completed from reference TRBV5-1 and TRBJ2-3, reads KAGVTQTPRYLIKTRGQQVTLSCSPISGHRSVSWYQQTPGQGLQFLFEYFSETQRNKGNFPGRFSGRQFSNSRSEMNVSTLELGDSALYLCASSHLLVEGTDTQYFGPGTRLTVL.

In its sample, this clone was seen a few times. The genes are TRBV5-1 and TRBJ2-1, with TRBD2 matching over 11 bases. The CDR3 has 16 residues. V was pared by 4 bases and J by 0 bases, with 3 bases of the junction left unmatched. The V gene's germline CDR1 is SGHRS and CDR2 YFSETQ. CDR3: CASSPGLADSYNEQFF. The CDR3 nucleotides are TGCGCCAGCAGCCCGGGACTAGCGGACTCCTACAATGAGCAGTTCTTC.

This clone occurred a few times. The chain uses TRBV10-1 and TRBJ1-5; D may be TRBD1 (6 bases). The ends were cut back, 6 bases at V and 3 bases at J, with 9 bases in the middle. CDR3 length equals 13 residues. Per germline, CDR1 WNHNN and CDR2 SYGVQD (reference sequence). The CDR3 bases are TGCGCCAGCAGCCGGACAGTCAATCAGCCCCAGCATTTT. Its protein product is CASSRTVNQPQHF.